This entry describes one TCR beta chain. The data belong to a study of T cell responses to AZD1222 COVID-19 vaccine. Trimming stripped 4 bases from V and 3 bases from J, with 13 bases between. Germline V gives CDR1 MGHRA, CDR2 YSYEKL. The CDR3 runs 15 residues. Using immunoSEQ multiplex PCR, the repertoire was profiled, and TCRdb retains in-frame clones only, with some absent. The sample consists of more than 120,000 clones, about 82% of them appearing once. Recipients boosted at about 4 weeks or about 12 weeks are pooled. The rearrangement joins TRBV4-1 to TRBJ1-3; D is perhaps TRBD1 (5 bases). This clonotype was sampled from an adult who received the AZD1222 COVID-19 vaccine. The specimen was peripheral blood, collected 28 days after the second AZD1222 dose. This chain's CDR3 is CASSRTGTGGNTIYF. CDR3 in DNA: TGCGCCAGCAGCCGAACCGGGACCGGTGGAAACACCATATATTTT.